The 23 T cell receptor beta chains in this list originate from one sample, sequenced in a study of cytomegalovirus exposure and HLA in healthy donors. It was with 60 Vbeta and 13 Jbeta primers that the PCR ran. TCRdb keeps only in-frame clones here, not all; method: immunoSEQ multiplex PCR. The sample lists 170,000 or so clones, 77% occurring once. The sequenced sample was PBMCs. Source of these receptors: a woman aged 30 to 39 in good health and CMV-seropositive.

This clone was observed once. The junction and the germline gene differ at one end; a read error may be behind it. V usage is TRBV6-1 and J usage is TRBJ2-4, with a possible D match to TRBD1 (5 bases). This CDR3 spans 15 amino acids. CDR1 and CDR2 (germline): MNHNS, SASEGT. The CDR3 is CASNVSGGAKNIQYF. CDR3 nucleotide sequence: TGTGCCAGCAACGTTTCCGGTGGGGCCAAAAATATTCAGTACTTC.

This chain joins TRBV7-6 and TRBJ2-5; D possibly corresponds to TRBD1 (6 bases). V lost 1 base and J lost 4, with 16 bases in between. The CDR3 consists of 16 residues. Germline CDR1 is SGHVS and CDR2 is FNYEAQ. The CDR3 region has the DNA TGTGCCAGCAGCTTAGTCCCCGGGCCCAGGGGAGAGACCCAGTACTTC. Translation gives CASSLVPGPRGETQYF.

The chain links TRBV5-1 to TRBJ1-2; maybe TRBD1 (6 bases). The CDR3 consists of 16 residues. The germline gives CDR1 SGHRS, CDR2 YFSETQ. V was pared by 4 bases and J by 5 bases, with 21 bases between. CDR3 nucleotides: TGCGCCAGCAGCCGCGTGACAGGATCCATAATATATGGCTACACCTTC. Its protein is CASSRVTGSIIYGYTF.

There are a few counts of this clone. CDR3 in amino acids: CASSADSNTEAFF. The CDR3 bases are TGTGCCAGCTCCGCGGACAGCAACACTGAAGCTTTCTTT. This sequence joins TRBV11-3 and TRBJ1-1; TRBD1 might be the D (6 bases). V shed 8 bases and J shed 2 bases, with 12 bases lying between them. The CDR3 sequence is 13 residues long. CDR1 and CDR2 (germline): SGHNT, YENEEA.

This clone occurred a few times. This chain uses TRBV2 with TRBJ1-2; TRBD1 agrees at 7 bases. This CDR3 region has 15 residues. Germline trimming cut 5 bases from V and 6 bases from J; bases unmatched to any gene: 12. Germline V lookup: CDR1 SNHLY, CDR2 FYNNEI. CDR3 in DNA: TGTGCCAGCAGTCAGAAAACAGGGGACTTCGATGGCTACACCTTC. It codes for CASSQKTGDFDGYTF.

The chain employs TRBV19 and TRBJ2-5; D is possibly TRBD2 (5 bases). CDR1 LNHDA and CDR2 SQIVND come from the germline V gene (reference sequence). The CDR3 is 15 residues long. V was trimmed by 4 bases and J by 5 bases, leaving 17 bases between them. For the CDR3, the DNA is TGTGCCAGTAGTAGAGGGTCTCCGTATTGGGAGACCCAGTACTTC. It encodes CASSRGSPYWETQYF.

CDR3 in DNA: TGTGCCAGCAGCTTCTCCCCGACAGGCCCCTACGAGCAGTACTTC. Protein: CASSFSPTGPYEQYF. The chain is built from TRBV11-2 and TRBJ2-7, with D tentatively TRBD1 (6 bases). V was trimmed by 3 bases and J by 2 bases, leaving 14 bases between them. CDR3 size: 15 residues. Looked up from germline, CDR1 is SGHAT and CDR2 is FQNNGV.

The CDR3 nucleotides are TGTGCCAGCAGGCACGGGACTACCAACTACGAGCAGTACTTC. Residues: CASRHGTTNYEQYF. This rearrangement joins TRBV6-1 to TRBJ2-7, with 7 bases aligning to TRBD2. CDR3 size: 14 residues. The junction had 8 bases not matched to a gene; V was cut back by 6 bases and J by 3 bases. Germline V gene data show CDR1 as MNHNS and CDR2 as SASEGT.

The chain carries TRBV7-6 and TRBJ1-2; TRBD1 might be the D (6 bases). V was shortened by 5 bases and J by 4 bases, with 11 bases between the two germline ends. Germline CDR1 reads SGHVS; CDR2 reads FNYEAQ. The CDR3 contains 13 residues. CDR3 DNA sequence: TGTGCCAGCAGCCCAGGGGTCCTCTATGGCTACACCTTC. This encodes CASSPGVLYGYTF.

The gene calls are TRBV9 and TRBJ2-7, with 7 bases lining up with TRBD2. The germline V gene encodes CDR1 SGDLS and CDR2 YYNGEE. After removal of 9 bases from V and 4 bases from J, the junction contained 7 bases not matched to a gene. CDR3 size: 12 residues. The CDR3 is CANQRDLYEQYF. In DNA form, the CDR3 reads TGTGCCAACCAGCGGGATCTTTACGAGCAGTACTTC.

The V gene is TRBV9, the J gene TRBJ2-3; maybe TRBD2 (5 bases). Germline V gene lookup returns CDR1 SGDLS and CDR2 YYNGEE. V lost 0 bases and J lost 4, with 15 bases in between. The CDR3 spans 16 residues. In DNA form, the CDR3 reads TGTGCCAGCAGCGTAGTTCAAGGTGGGAGCGCAGATACGCAGTATTTT. Amino acids: CASSVVQGGSADTQYF. The full variable domain, in which reference TRBV9 and TRBJ2-3 provide the parts outside the CDR3, is DSGVTQTPKHLITATGQRVTLRCSPRSGDLSVYWYQQSLDQGLQFLIQYYNGEERAKGNILERFSAQQFPDLHSELNLSSLELGDSALYFCASSVVQGGSADTQYFGPGTRLTVL.

The V and J genes are TRBV28 and TRBJ2-3; D uncertain. Germline loops: CDR1 MDHEN, CDR2 SYDVKM. V was shortened by 5 bases and J by 2 bases, with 8 bases between the two germline ends. This CDR3 spans 13 amino acids. Here the CDR3 reads CASSPQNTDTQYF. In nucleotides, the CDR3 is TGTGCCAGCAGTCCCCAGAACACAGATACGCAGTATTTT.

This chain links TRBV4-3 with TRBJ2-7; TRBD2 matches 9 bases. The V gene's germline CDR1 is LGHNA and CDR2 YSLEER. V lost 0 bases, J lost 5 bases, and 8 bases stayed unmatched. The CDR3 consists of 16 residues. CDR3 amino acids: CASSQDGASGTHEQYF. The CDR3 DNA reads TGCGCCAGCAGCCAAGACGGCGCTAGCGGGACCCACGAGCAGTACTTC.

This clone was recorded a few times. The chain is built from TRBV6-1 and TRBJ1-1; maybe TRBD1 (5 bases). V was shortened by 5 bases and J by 7 bases, with 11 bases between the two germline ends. Germline V gene data show CDR1 as MNHNS and CDR2 as SASEGT. The CDR3 is 12 residues long. The CDR3 region is CASSRQSHEAFF. As DNA, the CDR3 is TGTGCCAGCAGTAGACAGTCCCATGAAGCTTTCTTT.

Comment on this clone: The same CDR3 is also encoded by other DNA sequences in this sample. The chain uses TRBV18 and TRBJ2-2; a possible D gene is TRBD1 (5 bases). The CDR3 runs to 15 residues. The germline V and J ends were trimmed by 6 bases and 4 bases, with 15 bases remaining between them. Germline V lookup: CDR1 KGHSH, CDR2 LQKENI. The CDR3 loop is CASSPATRGTGELFF. The CDR3, as DNA: TGTGCCAGCTCCCCCGCCACAAGGGGCACCGGGGAGCTGTTTTTT.

The chain has TRBV28 and TRBJ2-2, with a tentative D call TRBD2 (6 bases). Germline V CDR1 and CDR2: MDHEN, SYDVKM. Trimming cost V 6 bases and J 4 bases, with 9 bases left between them. The CDR3 is made up of 13 amino acids. The CDR3 nucleotides read TGTGCCAGCAGCCGGGACTCCACCGGGGAGCTGTTTTTT. Encoded protein: CASSRDSTGELFF.

V and J are TRBV5-1 and TRBJ2-1; 11 bases match TRBD2. V lost 4 bases to trimming and J lost 10 bases; unmatched junction nucleotides: 4. Germline CDR1 is SGHRS and CDR2 is YFSETQ. This CDR3 region has 13 residues. The CDR3 nucleotides are TGCGCCAGCAGCCCGCGACTAGCGGGAGAGCAGTTCTTC. This encodes CASSPRLAGEQFF.

The J gene is TRBJ1-2, the V gene TRBV19, with 9 bases that match TRBD1. CDR1 is LNHDA and CDR2 is SQIVND in the germline V gene (reference sequence). The CDR3 has 14 amino acids. After removal of 6 bases from V and 5 bases from J, the junction contained 7 bases not matched to a gene. The CDR3 protein is CASRDRGTQYGYTF. CDR3 in DNA: TGTGCCAGTAGAGACAGGGGGACTCAATATGGCTACACCTTC.

The J gene is TRBJ2-7, the V gene TRBV5-1; weak D call: TRBD2 (6 bases). Germline CDR1 is SGHRS and CDR2 is YFSETQ. This CDR3 has 17 residues. V was trimmed by 3 bases and J by 6 bases, leaving 25 bases between them. The DNA of the CDR3 is TGCGCCAGCAGCTCAACCCGATCGGGACTGGGGATCGTCGAGCAGTACTTC. Protein: CASSSTRSGLGIVEQYF.

The chain combines TRBV9 with TRBJ2-3; D unclear. CDR1 is SGDLS and CDR2 is YYNGEE in the germline V gene. CDR3 length equals 15 residues. V dropped 2 bases and J dropped 0 bases, with 10 bases sitting between them. For the CDR3, the DNA is TGTGCCAGCAGCGTCCACCAAACTAGCACAGATACGCAGTATTTT. This sequence encodes CASSVHQTSTDTQYF.

Details on this clone: At one of its ends the junction is not consistent with the germline gene, which may arise from a read error. The chain is built from TRBV11-2 and TRBJ2-1, with TRBD2 as a possible D gene (6 bases). The CDR3 runs to 15 residues. CDR1 is SGHAT, CDR2 FQNNGV, per germline. The DNA for the CDR3 is TGTGCCAGCAGTTTAGAGGGAGGTCGGGGGAATGAGCAGTTCTTC. Translation: CASSLEGGRGNEQFF.

V gene TRBV19 combines with J gene TRBJ1-1; TRBD1 matches 8 bases. From germline, CDR1 is LNHDA and CDR2 SQIVND (reference sequence). V dropped 1 base and J dropped 6; count of bases not matched to a gene: 4. The CDR3 has 14 residues. The CDR3 sequence is CASSIGTGYPEAFF. CDR3 nucleotides: TGTGCCAGTAGTATAGGGACAGGGTACCCTGAAGCTTTCTTT.

The chain is built from TRBV4-2 and TRBJ2-2, with D hard to call. CDR3 length equals 18 residues. Germline CDR1 is LGHNA and CDR2 is YNFKEQ. Trimming took off 0 bases at V and 6 bases at J, with 20 bases between the two ends. The CDR3 DNA follows: TGTGCCAGCAGCCAAGATACTAAGCTAGATGACCGGTCCGGGGAGCTGTTTTTT. This sequence encodes CASSQDTKLDDRSGELFF.